The rows below give T cell receptor beta chains drawn from one sample of a study of blood T cell repertoires in COVID-19. Only in-frame clones appear in the TCRdb table, and some are missing; sequencing was by immunoSEQ multiplex PCR. The table has 70,000 to 95,000 clones, 89% seen once. Sequences were obtained from peripheral blood. The receptors shown here come from an elderly woman with active COVID-19. The CDR3 runs from the conserved cysteine through the conserved F or W. D genes are given only for firm matches. Some rows mark clone size as missing; the rest say once, few, many or name a class of expanded clone.

V	J	D	size	CDR3	DNA
TRBV30	TRBJ1-3	NA	NA	CAWSWGGPGNTIYF	TGTGCCTGGAGTTGGGGGGGACCTGGAAACACCATATATTTT
TRBV5-6	TRBJ2-7	TRBD2	NA	CASSLGLARSYEQYF	TGTGCCAGCAGCTTAGGACTAGCACGCTCCTACGAGCAGTACTTC
TRBV10-1	TRBJ2-2	TRBD2	few	CASFRLAGAGELFF	TGCGCCAGTTTTCGGCTAGCGGGAGCCGGGGAGCTGTTTTTT
TRBV19	TRBJ1-6	NA	NA	CASSTQGRSPLHF	TGTGCCAGTAGTACCCAGGGCAGATCACCCCTCCACTTT
TRBV11-3	TRBJ2-1	NA	NA	CASSLGGGPYNEQFF	TGTGCCAGCAGCTTAGGGGGGGGCCCCTACAATGAGCAGTTCTTC
TRBV15	TRBJ1-4	TRBD1	NA	CATSIRQGLGEKLFF	TGTGCCACCAGCATAAGACAGGGGTTAGGTGAAAAACTGTTTTTT
TRBV7-3	TRBJ2-1	NA	NA	CASSSFLGAYGNEQFF	TGTGCCAGCAGCTCCTTCCTAGGTGCGTACGGCAATGAGCAGTTCTTC
TRBV3-1/TRBV3-2	TRBJ2-7	TRBD2	NA	CASSLQRGVYEQYF	TGTGCCAGCAGCCTCCAGCGGGGGGTCTACGAGCAGTACTTC
TRBV4-3	TRBJ1-1	NA	NA	CASSQAIPERYSNTEAFF	TGCGCCAGCAGCCAAGCCATCCCCGAGAGGTACTCCAACACTGAAGCTTTCTTT
TRBV11-2	TRBJ2-2	NA	NA	CASSLVRAGELFF	TGTGCCAGCAGCTTAGTTCGGGCCGGGGAGCTGTTTTTT